These 2 T cell receptor beta chains originate from one sample sequenced in a study of T-cell reconstitution after alpha-beta-depleted transplantation in children. Unique molecular identifiers were built into the TCRbeta library. TCRdb passed the PCR reads through MiXCR, listing each CDR3 protein once. The table lists around 340,000 distinct CDR3 sequences, roughly 13% of them singletons. The starting material was PBMCs, obtained from the stem cell graft. These receptors were collected from a human donor who donated a stem cell graft to a child with Fanconi anemia.

This clonotype came up a few times. The chain combines TRBV7-9 with TRBJ2-5; D may correspond to TRBD1 or TRBD2 (5 bases each). Germline V gene data show CDR1 as SEHNR and CDR2 as FQNEAQ (reference sequence). The CDR3 is 16 amino acids. V was pared by 1 base and J by 2 bases, with 14 bases between. The CDR3: CASSLGGTMPQETQYF. CDR3 bases: TGTGCCAGCAGCTTAGGGGGGACCATGCCTCAAGAGACCCAGTACTTC.

This clonotype was picked up many times. This chain connects TRBV5-5 to TRBJ1-2, with D uncertain. Trimming removed 0 bases from V and 2 bases from J, with 8 bases in between. The CDR3 is 14 amino acids. Germline CDR1 SGHKS, CDR2 YYEKEE (reference sequence). As DNA, the CDR3 is TGTGCCAGCAGCTTGGTCGACGGGAACTATGGCTACACCTTC. Encoded protein: CASSLVDGNYGYTF. The variable domain in full, with the rest retrieved from reference TRBV5-5 and TRBJ1-2, is DAGVTQSPTHLIKTRGQQVTLRCSPISGHKSVSWYQQVLGQGPQFIFQYYEKEERGRGNFPDRFSARQFPNYSSELNVNALLLGDSALYLCASSLVDGNYGYTFGSGTRLTVV.